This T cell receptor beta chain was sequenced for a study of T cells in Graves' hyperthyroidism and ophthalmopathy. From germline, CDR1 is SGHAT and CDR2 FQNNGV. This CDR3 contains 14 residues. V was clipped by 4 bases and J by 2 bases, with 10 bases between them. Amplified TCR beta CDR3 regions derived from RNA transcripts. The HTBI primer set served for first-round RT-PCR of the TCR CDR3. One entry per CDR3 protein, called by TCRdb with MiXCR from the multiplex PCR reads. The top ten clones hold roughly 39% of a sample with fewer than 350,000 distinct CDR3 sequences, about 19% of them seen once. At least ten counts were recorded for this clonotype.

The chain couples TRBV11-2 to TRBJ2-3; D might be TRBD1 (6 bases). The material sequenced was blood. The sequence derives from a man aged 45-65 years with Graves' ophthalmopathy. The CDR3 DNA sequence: TGTGCCAGCAGCTCCGGGGACATCACAGATACGCAGTATTTT. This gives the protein CASSSGDITDTQYF. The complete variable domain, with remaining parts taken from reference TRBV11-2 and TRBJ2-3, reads EAGVAQSPRYKIIEKRQSVAFWCNPISGHATLYWYQQILGQGPKLLIQFQNNGVVDDSQLPKDRFSAERLKGVDSTLKIQPAKLEDSAVYLCASSSGDITDTQYFGPGTRLTVL.